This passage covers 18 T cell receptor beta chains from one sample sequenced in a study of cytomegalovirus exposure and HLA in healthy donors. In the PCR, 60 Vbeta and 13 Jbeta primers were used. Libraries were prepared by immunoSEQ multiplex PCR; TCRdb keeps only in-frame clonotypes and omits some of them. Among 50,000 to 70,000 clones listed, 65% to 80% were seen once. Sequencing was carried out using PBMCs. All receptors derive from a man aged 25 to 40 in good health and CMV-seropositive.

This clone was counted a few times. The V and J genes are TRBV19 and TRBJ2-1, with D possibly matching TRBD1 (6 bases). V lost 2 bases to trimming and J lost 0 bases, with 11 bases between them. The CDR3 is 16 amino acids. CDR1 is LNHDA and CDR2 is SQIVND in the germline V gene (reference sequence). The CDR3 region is CASSIPTGSSYNEQFF. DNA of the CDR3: TGTGCCAGTAGTATACCAACAGGGAGCTCCTACAATGAGCAGTTCTTC.

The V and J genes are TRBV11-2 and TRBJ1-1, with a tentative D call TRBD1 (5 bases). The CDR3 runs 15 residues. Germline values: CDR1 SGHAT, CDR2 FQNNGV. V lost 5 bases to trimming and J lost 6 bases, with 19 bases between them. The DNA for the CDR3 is TGTGCCAGCAGCCCCCAAGGGGCCGTCGTAGCTGAAGCTTTCTTT. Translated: CASSPQGAVVAEAFF.

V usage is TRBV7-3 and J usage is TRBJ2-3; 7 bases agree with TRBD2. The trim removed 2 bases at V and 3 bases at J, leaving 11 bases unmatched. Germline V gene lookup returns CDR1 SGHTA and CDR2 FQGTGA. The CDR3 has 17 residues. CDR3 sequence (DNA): TGTGCCAGCAGCTTAGTCGGTCGCGGGAGAGATACAGATACGCAGTATTTT. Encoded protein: CASSLVGRGRDTDTQYF. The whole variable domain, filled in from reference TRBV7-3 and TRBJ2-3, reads GAGVSQTPSNKVTEKGKYVELRCDPISGHTALYWYRQSLGQGPEFLIYFQGTGAADDSGLPNDRFFAVRPEGSVSTLKIQRTERGDSAVYLCASSLVGRGRDTDTQYFGPGTRLTVL.

CDR3 sequence: CSATGVMNTEAFF. The DNA of the CDR3 is TGCAGCGCCACGGGGGTCATGAACACTGAAGCTTTCTTT. The chain couples TRBV29-1 to TRBJ1-1; tentative D call: TRBD1 (5 bases). Between the trimmed V and J ends, which lost 7 bases and 0 bases, there was a span of 12 bases. Germline values: CDR1 SQVTM, CDR2 ANQGSEA. The CDR3 sequence is 13 residues long.

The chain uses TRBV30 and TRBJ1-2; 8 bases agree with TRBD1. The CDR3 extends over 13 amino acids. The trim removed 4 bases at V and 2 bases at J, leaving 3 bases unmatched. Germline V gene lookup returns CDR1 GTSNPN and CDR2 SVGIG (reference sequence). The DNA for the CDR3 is TGTGCCTGGACCAGGGGGCCCAACTATGGCTACACCTTC. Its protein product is CAWTRGPNYGYTF. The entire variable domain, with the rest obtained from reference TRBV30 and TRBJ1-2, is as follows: SQTIHQWPATLVQPVGSPLSLECTVEGTSNPNLYWYRQAAGRGLQLLFYSVGIGQISSEVPQNLSASRPQDRQFILSSKKLLLSDSGFYLCAWTRGPNYGYTFGSGTRLTVV.

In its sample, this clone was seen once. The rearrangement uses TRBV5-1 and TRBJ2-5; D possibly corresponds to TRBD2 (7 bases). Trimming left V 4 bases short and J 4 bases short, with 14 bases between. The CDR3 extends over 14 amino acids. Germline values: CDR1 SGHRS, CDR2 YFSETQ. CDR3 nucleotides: TGCGCCAGCAGCGCGGCAAGGGGGGGAGAGACCCAGTACTTC. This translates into CASSAARGGETQYF.

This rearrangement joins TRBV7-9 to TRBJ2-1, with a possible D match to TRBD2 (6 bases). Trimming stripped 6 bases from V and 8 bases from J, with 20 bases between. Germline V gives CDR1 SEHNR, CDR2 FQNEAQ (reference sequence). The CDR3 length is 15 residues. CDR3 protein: CASRYTGTFGDEQFF. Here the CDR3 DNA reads TGTGCCAGCAGGTATACCGGGACTTTCGGCGATGAGCAGTTCTTC.

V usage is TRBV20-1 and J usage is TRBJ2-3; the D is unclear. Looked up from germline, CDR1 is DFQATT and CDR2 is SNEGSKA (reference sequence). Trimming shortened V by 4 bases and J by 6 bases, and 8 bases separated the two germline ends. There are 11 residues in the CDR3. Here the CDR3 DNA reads TGCAGTGCTAAGTTAGTGGATACGCAGTATTTT. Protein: CSAKLVDTQYF.

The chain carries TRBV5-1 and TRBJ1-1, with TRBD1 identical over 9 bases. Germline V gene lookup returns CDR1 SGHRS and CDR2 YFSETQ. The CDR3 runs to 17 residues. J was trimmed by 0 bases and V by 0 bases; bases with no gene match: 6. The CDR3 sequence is CASSLAGTGRMNTEAFF. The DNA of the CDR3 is TGCGCCAGCAGCTTGGCCGGGACAGGGAGGATGAACACTGAAGCTTTCTTT.

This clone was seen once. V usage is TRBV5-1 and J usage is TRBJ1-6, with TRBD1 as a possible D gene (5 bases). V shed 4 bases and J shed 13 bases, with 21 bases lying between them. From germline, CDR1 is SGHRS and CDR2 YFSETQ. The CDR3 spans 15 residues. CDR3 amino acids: CASSREGTPIPPLHF. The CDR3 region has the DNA TGCGCCAGCAGCCGGGAGGGGACTCCGATTCCCCCCCTCCACTTT.

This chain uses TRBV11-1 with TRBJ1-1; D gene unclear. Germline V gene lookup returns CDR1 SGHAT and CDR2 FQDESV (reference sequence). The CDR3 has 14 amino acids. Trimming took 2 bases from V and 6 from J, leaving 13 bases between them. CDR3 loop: CASSLRYEEAEAFF. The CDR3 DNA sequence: TGTGCCAGCAGCTTAAGGTACGAGGAGGCTGAAGCTTTCTTT.

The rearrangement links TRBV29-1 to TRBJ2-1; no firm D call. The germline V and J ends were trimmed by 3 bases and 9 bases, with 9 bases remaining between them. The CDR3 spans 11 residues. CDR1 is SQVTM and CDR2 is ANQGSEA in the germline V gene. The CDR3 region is CSVDRGCEQFF. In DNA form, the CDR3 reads TGCAGCGTTGATAGAGGATGTGAGCAGTTCTTC.

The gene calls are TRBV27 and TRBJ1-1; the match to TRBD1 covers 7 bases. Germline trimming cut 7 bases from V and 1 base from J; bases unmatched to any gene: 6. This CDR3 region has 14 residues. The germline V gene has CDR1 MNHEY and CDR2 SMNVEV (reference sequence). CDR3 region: CASTKRTGNTEAFF. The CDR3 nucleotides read TGTGCCAGCACCAAGAGGACAGGGAACACTGAAGCTTTCTTT.

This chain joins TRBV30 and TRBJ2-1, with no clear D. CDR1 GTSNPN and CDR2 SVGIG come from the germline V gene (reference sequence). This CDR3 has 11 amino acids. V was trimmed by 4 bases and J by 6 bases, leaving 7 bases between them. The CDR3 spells CAWTRLNEQFF. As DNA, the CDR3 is TGTGCCTGGACCCGTCTCAATGAGCAGTTCTTC.

This chain's CDR3 is CASSSTQGDTEAFF. CDR3 coding DNA: TGTGCCAGCAGCTCGACACAGGGGGATACTGAAGCTTTCTTT. This rearrangement joins TRBV11-2 to TRBJ1-1; TRBD1 matches at 8 bases. Unmatched junction bases numbered 6, after V lost 4 bases and J lost 5 bases. Germline V gives CDR1 SGHAT, CDR2 FQNNGV. The CDR3 has 14 amino acids. Full variable domain (remainder filled in from reference TRBV11-2 and TRBJ1-1): EAGVAQSPRYKIIEKRQSVAFWCNPISGHATLYWYQQILGQGPKLLIQFQNNGVVDDSQLPKDRFSAERLKGVDSTLKIQPAKLEDSAVYLCASSSTQGDTEAFFGQGTRLTVV.

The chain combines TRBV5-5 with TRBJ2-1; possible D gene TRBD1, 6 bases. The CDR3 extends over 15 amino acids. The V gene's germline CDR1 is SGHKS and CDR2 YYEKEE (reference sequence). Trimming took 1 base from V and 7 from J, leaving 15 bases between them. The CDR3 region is CASSLWQGSGNEQFF. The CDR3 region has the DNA TGTGCCAGCAGCTTGTGGCAGGGGAGTGGTAATGAGCAGTTCTTC.

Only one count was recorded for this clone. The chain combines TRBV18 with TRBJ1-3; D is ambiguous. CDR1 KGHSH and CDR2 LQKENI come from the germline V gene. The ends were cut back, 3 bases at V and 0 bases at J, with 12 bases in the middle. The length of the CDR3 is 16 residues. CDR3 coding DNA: TGTGCCAGCTCACCGGTGCTGGAGAGCTCTGGAAACACCATATATTTT. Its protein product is CASSPVLESSGNTIYF.

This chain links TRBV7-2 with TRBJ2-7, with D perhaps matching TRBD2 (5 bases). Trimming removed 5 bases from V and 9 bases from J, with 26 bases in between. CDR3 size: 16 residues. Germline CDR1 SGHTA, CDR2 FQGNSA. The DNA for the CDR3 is TGTGCCAGCAGCCCCGAACCCCTAGCCGCCGGCTGTGGGCAGTACTTC. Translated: CASSPEPLAAGCGQYF.